The 20 T cell receptor beta chains in this list originate from one sample, sequenced in a study of cytomegalovirus exposure and HLA in healthy donors (TCRdb year 2017). Library creation used the immunoSEQ multiplex PCR assay. For the multiplex PCR, a mixture combining 60 forward primers for TCR Vbeta segments and 13 reverse primers for TCR Jbeta segments was used. In its TCRdb copy, this immuneACCESS table keeps in-frame sequences only and misses some clones. Where compared with another copy, unresolved V genes explain less than half of these, and the others have no known cause. A total of 180,000 or so clones appear in this sample, 60% to 85% of them only once. 1.5% to 2% of the sample is taken by the ten largest. Input material: PBMCs. The receptors come from a man between 18 and 29 years old in good health and CMV-seronegative.

The rearrangement links TRBV19 to TRBJ2-7, with 7 bases matching TRBD2. Germline-derived CDR1 and CDR2 are LNHDA and SQIVND (reference sequence). The CDR3 extends over 13 amino acids. V dropped 3 bases and J dropped 4; count of bases not matched to a gene: 3. CDR3 region: CASSIGLGYEQYF. DNA of the CDR3: TGTGCCAGTAGTATCGGACTAGGGTACGAGCAGTACTTC. Combining the CDR3 with reference TRBV19 and TRBJ2-7 gives the whole variable domain DGGITQSPKYLFRKEGQNVTLSCEQNLNHDAMYWYRQDPGQGLRLIYYSQIVNDFQKGDIAEGYSVSREKKESFPLTVTSAQKNPTAFYLCASSIGLGYEQYFGPGTRLTVT.

In this sample, this clone turned up a few times. The rearrangement uses TRBV30 and TRBJ1-1; D gene unclear. V gave up 3 bases and J gave up 1 base, with 12 bases separating them. Germline V gives CDR1 GTSNPN, CDR2 SVGIG (reference sequence). This CDR3 contains 14 residues. The chain's CDR3 is CAWSFALGNTEAFF. The CDR3 DNA is TGTGCCTGGAGCTTCGCGCTCGGGAACACTGAAGCTTTCTTT.

The CDR3 sequence: CASRSGTSGDLTKNIQYF. CDR3 in DNA: TGCGCCAGCAGATCCGGGACTAGCGGGGACCTCACCAAAAACATTCAGTACTTC. The chain is built from TRBV5-1 and TRBJ2-4, with 13 bases matching TRBD2. The germline V gene encodes CDR1 SGHRS and CDR2 YFSETQ. This CDR3 region has 18 residues. V was clipped by 5 bases and J by 2 bases; unmatched bases: 10.

The gene calls are TRBV4-1 and TRBJ2-1; possible D gene TRBD1, 7 bases. Germline values: CDR1 MGHRA, CDR2 YSYEKL. The CDR3 loop spans 16 amino acids. V lost 5 bases and J lost 8, with 22 bases in between. For the CDR3, the DNA is TGCGCCAGCAGCTCCTGGAAGAGGACAGGAGGGTATGAGCAGTTCTTC. It specifies CASSSWKRTGGYEQFF.

This clone was seen a handful of times. The gene calls are TRBV4-2 and TRBJ2-3; 11 bases align to TRBD2. The CDR3 contains 16 residues. Trimming removed 2 bases from V and 3 bases from J; junction bases left unmatched: 4. From germline, CDR1 is LGHNA and CDR2 YNFKEQ. The DNA for the CDR3 is TGTGCCAGCAGCCAATCTTTAGCGGGAGGGACAGATACGCAGTATTTT. It encodes CASSQSLAGGTDTQYF.

The chain has TRBV5-1 and TRBJ2-7; TRBD1 matches 9 bases. The V gene end was trimmed by 4 bases and the J gene end by 7 bases; junction bases not matched to a gene: 9. The CDR3 is 14 residues long. CDR1 is SGHRS, CDR2 YFSETQ, per germline. CDR3 nucleotides: TGCGCCAGCAGCCTCAGGGACAGGGCGGGGGAGCAGTACTTC. This codes for CASSLRDRAGEQYF.

The rearrangement joins TRBV5-1 to TRBJ2-7; no clear D gene. V was shortened by 3 bases and J by 2 bases, with 6 bases between the two germline ends. This CDR3 contains 12 residues. Germline V gene lookup returns CDR1 SGHRS and CDR2 YFSETQ. Here the CDR3 reads CASSSNTYEQYF. The CDR3 DNA reads as TGCGCCAGCAGCTCGAACACCTACGAGCAGTACTTC. Using reference TRBV5-1 and TRBJ2-7 for the parts outside the CDR3, the full variable domain is KAGVTQTPRYLIKTRGQQVTLSCSPISGHRSVSWYQQTPGQGLQFLFEYFSETQRNKGNFPGRFSGRQFSNSRSEMNVSTLELGDSALYLCASSSNTYEQYFGPGTRLTVT.

The rearrangement links TRBV7-2 to TRBJ2-5, with D tentatively TRBD1 (6 bases). This CDR3 has 15 amino acids. Trimming removed 1 base at V and 5 bases at J, with 14 bases between. Germline CDR1 and CDR2: SGHTA and FQGNSA. The CDR3 DNA reads TGTGCCAGCAGCTTAGTAGGACAGCCCGGGGAGACCCAGTACTTC. It codes for CASSLVGQPGETQYF.

J is TRBJ2-5 and V is TRBV5-1; 7 nucleotides agree with TRBD1. The J call may not be correct, given that the DNA end is closer to TRBJ2-7. The CDR3 has 13 amino acids. Germline CDR1 is SGHRS and CDR2 is YFSETQ. CDR3 sequence reads: CASSSTGVYEQYF. The DNA for the CDR3 is TGCGCCAGCAGTTCAACAGGGGTATACGAGCAGTACTTC.

A remark on this clone: In the same sample, other DNA sequences code for this CDR3. The rearrangement joins TRBV9 to TRBJ1-1; D gene ambiguous. The CDR3 runs 13 residues. CDR1 SGDLS and CDR2 YYNGEE come from the germline V gene. Trimming removed 0 bases from V and 0 bases from J, with 3 bases in between. CDR3 in amino acids: CASSVAVNTEAFF. CDR3 nucleotide sequence: TGTGCCAGCAGCGTAGCGGTGAACACTGAAGCTTTCTTT.

This rearrangement joins TRBV2 to TRBJ2-5; D remains unclear. The J call could be wrong; TRBJ2-7 is a better fit for the DNA end. CDR1 is SNHLY and CDR2 is FYNNEI in the germline V gene. There are 15 residues in the CDR3. The CDR3 DNA follows: TGTGCCAGCAGTGAACTTGGGCTCGTCCCCTACGAGCAGTACTTC. Its protein product is CASSELGLVPYEQYF.

The rearrangement uses TRBV4-1 and TRBJ1-3; D gene ambiguous. The V end lost 4 bases, the J end lost 0 bases, and 4 bases lay between the germline ends. The CDR3 is 13 amino acids. Germline values: CDR1 MGHRA, CDR2 YSYEKL. As DNA, the CDR3 is TGCGCCAGCAGCCTTTACTCTGGAAACACCATATATTTT. Encoded protein: CASSLYSGNTIYF.

This chain joins TRBV19 and TRBJ1-4, with D tentatively TRBD1 (5 bases). Looked up from germline, CDR1 is LNHDA and CDR2 is SQIVND (reference sequence). This CDR3 is 17 amino acids long. Trimming pared 3 bases from V and 0 bases from J, leaving 14 bases between. In DNA form, the CDR3 reads TGTGCCAGTAGTATTAAGGGGTTGAGAACAACTAATGAAAAACTGTTTTTT. Translating gives CASSIKGLRTTNEKLFF.

V usage is TRBV23-1 and J usage is TRBJ2-5, with D uncertain. TRBV23-1 is an ORF, with its function uncertain. The CDR3 sequence is 10 residues long. Deletions cut 8 bases from V and 9 bases from J, with 10 bases between. The CDR3 DNA reads TGCGCCAGCCCGATTGAGGCCCAGTACTTC. It specifies CASPIEAQYF.

The rearrangement uses TRBV5-4 and TRBJ2-7; the match to TRBD2 covers 7 bases. CDR3 size: 13 residues. Germline values: CDR1 SGHNT, CDR2 YYREEE (reference sequence). With V trimmed by 4 bases and J by 7 bases, 8 bases remained unmatched. CDR3 loop: CASSPEGAGEQYF. DNA for the CDR3: TGTGCCAGCAGCCCCGAAGGAGCGGGGGAGCAGTACTTC.

A few counts support this clone. The chain recombines TRBV5-1 with TRBJ2-3; 14 nucleotides align to TRBD2. This CDR3 has 17 residues. Germline V lookup: CDR1 SGHRS, CDR2 YFSETQ. The J segment lost 5 bases and the V segment lost 6 bases, leaving 11 bases of the junction unmatched. This CDR3 reads CASNLMGLAGAGDTQYF. Here the CDR3 DNA reads TGCGCCAGCAACCTCATGGGACTAGCGGGAGCCGGAGATACGCAGTATTTT.

CDR3 coding DNA: TGCAGCGTTGAGTCTTTCACAGATACGCAGTATTTT. Translated: CSVESFTDTQYF. This rearrangement joins TRBV29-1 to TRBJ2-3; D is ambiguous. The CDR3 is made up of 12 amino acids. Between the trimmed V and J ends, which lost 3 bases and 2 bases, there was a span of 6 bases. In germline, CDR1 is SQVTM, CDR2 ANQGSEA.

V is TRBV10-3 and J is TRBJ1-4; TRBD1 is a possible D gene (6 bases). This CDR3 has 15 amino acids. The V and J ends lost 2 bases and 8 bases respectively, with 15 bases between them. In germline, CDR1 is ENHRY, CDR2 SYGVKD. CDR3 coding DNA: TGTGCCATCAGTGAGGAGAGGCCCCAGGGGGAAAAACTGTTTTTT. Protein sequence: CAISEERPQGEKLFF.

This clone was observed once. The genes are TRBV28 and TRBJ2-5; 8 bases agree with TRBD2. The germline V gene has CDR1 MDHEN and CDR2 SYDVKM. The ends lost 3 bases at V and 5 bases at J; junction bases unmatched: 8. The CDR3 is 15 amino acids. The CDR3 DNA reads as TGTGCCAGCAGTTTTCTCACGGGGGGGCGGGAGACCCAGTACTTC. This encodes CASSFLTGGRETQYF. The whole variable domain, filled in from reference TRBV28 and TRBJ2-5, reads DVKVTQSSRYLVKRTGEKVFLECVQDMDHENMFWYRQDPGLGLRLIYFSYDVKMKEKGDIPEGYSVSREKKERFSLILESASTNQTSMYLCASSFLTGGRETQYFGPGTRLLVL.

This rearrangement joins TRBV6-5 to TRBJ1-4, with D possibly matching TRBD1 (5 bases). Germline V gene data show CDR1 as MNHEY and CDR2 as SVGAGI. The CDR3 is 12 amino acids. Between the trimmed V and J ends, which lost 6 bases and 8 bases, there was a span of 10 bases. CDR3 sequence (DNA): TGTGCCAGCAGAGGGGAAGGGGAAAAACTGTTTTTT. It specifies CASRGEGEKLFF.